This entry concerns a single T cell receptor (beta chain). Its target antigen remains unknown. No base quality values were provided; no much bigger clone lies one nucleotide off. The source of the sample is a study of T cell responses to AZD1222 COVID-19 vaccine (dated by TCRdb to the early 2020s). For the wider study: Because spike-specific TCR depth and breadth did not differ between the two schedules, AZD1222 recipients who got a second dose at roughly 4 weeks were pooled with those who got a second dose at roughly 12 weeks. A total of about 230 trial participants underwent TCR sequencing, of whom approximately 210 received two doses of AZD1222 and some 26 received two doses of the MenACWY control vaccine. Trial participants were enrolled into age subgroups of 18-55, 56-69 and 70-plus years, which contained about 160, 30 and 59 TCR-sequenced participants, respectively.

The sample's time point label, in plain terms: baseline before first vaccination. The vaccinee samples were drawn from two UK trials, COV001 and COV002, one of which was a single-blind randomized controlled phase 2/3 trial testing AZD1222 (ChAdOx1 nCoV-19) in healthy adults. Trial participant PBMC samples were collected at day 0 and day 28 after the second dose for TCRbeta chain sequencing. The investigation overall reported the following: A significant rise in spike-specific TCR breadth and depth was observed after two AZD1222 doses relative to day 0 and relative to MenACWY recipients. Reportedly, almost half of the unique spike-specific TCRs recognized epitopes lying outside the regions that are mutated in the B.1.351 and B.1.1.7 variants. The whole spike protein was spanned by vaccine-associated CD4 TCRs, and dominant responses were seen in regions 160-218 and 743-854. Only five to seven AZD1222 recipients were SARS-CoV-2 seropositive at baseline, limiting conclusions about previously exposed vaccinees. No day 14 peak-response samples were available, so repertoires were characterized only after the peak T cell response. Most participants were white British and females outnumbered males, and the authors suggested that clonal diversity may have been underestimated. The 56-69-year group was small, and its depth increase did not reach significance, likely because of low power.

The CDR3 regions of human TCRbeta chains were analyzed by immunosequencing. On the study's bioinformatics: Repertoire TCRs were checked for matches against a reference library of SARS-CoV-2-specific TCRs that had been generated using the MIRA antigen-specificity platform. Breadth was defined as the fraction of unique TCRs that were SARS-CoV-2-associated. Depth was defined as the fraction of total T cells that were SARS-CoV-2-associated. Using the MIRA data, every spike-specific TCR was mapped to the spike region that the TCR reacted to and assigned to either a CD4 or a CD8 class. Log10-transformed breadth and depth values were compared by one-way ANOVA with Sidak's multiple comparisons tests. This immuneACCESS table, as held by TCRdb, lists in-frame sequences with V and J called but not all clones. Of the missing ones, under half trace to an unresolved V gene in checked studies; the others have no known cause. The V and J calls and the clone size are those of that table, but D and trimming were determined from the DNA. The sample has around 120,000 clones on record, about 94% of them singletons. The ten largest clones take up approximately 2.2% of the sample.

This clonotype originated in an adult in good health. The sample consisted of peripheral blood, taken on day 0 of AZD1222 vaccination.

The nucleotide sequence is TGTGCCAGCTTCGGGGGCCCAACCCGACAGAGAAGCTCCTACGAGCAGTACTTC. It is translated as CASFGGPTRQRSSYEQYF. The chain is made from TRBV28 and TRBJ2-7; the D segment is perhaps TRBD1 or TRBD2, each sharing 6 matched bases. Spanning cysteine to phenylalanine, the CDR3 consists of 18 amino acids. Only CDR3 DNA is held: 54 bases, read in frame from base 1. Trimming removed 8 bases from V and 0 bases from J, leaving 26 bases between the germline ends. From the germline V gene, CDR1 is MDHEN and CDR2 is SYDVKM.